This is a list of T cell receptor beta chains from one sample in a study of control samples from healthy donors and cancer patients. Assay: immunoSEQ multiplex PCR; the TCRdb copy retains only in-frame clones and omits some. The sample carries 65,000 to 80,000 clones, over 85% recorded once. The sequenced sample consisted of PBMCs. These receptors were collected from an older woman with head and neck cancer. The CDR3 runs from the conserved cysteine through the conserved F or W.

v_call	j_call	cdr3_aa
TRBV9	TRBJ2-7	CASSVVARPQTGGPFHEQYF
TRBV19	TRBJ1-2	CASSRNLRGQNGYTF
TRBV15	TRBJ2-2	CATSRRRVAGELFF
TRBV4-3	TRBJ2-3	CASSQAAGGQGDTQYF
TRBV4-1	TRBJ2-7	CASSQTSGRFYEQYF
TRBV30	TRBJ1-5	CAWSVRGQLSNQPQHF
TRBV5-5	TRBJ2-5	CASSQGASGRAIETQYF
TRBV6-6	TRBJ1-4	CASRIGTAANEKLFF
TRBV27	TRBJ1-6	CASSSWQVGVGSPLHF
TRBV7-2	TRBJ2-1	CASSLDSSYNEQFF
TRBV20-1	TRBJ1-5	CSASQQGGAGQPQHF